This T cell receptor (beta chain) was identified in a study of T cell repertoires in cytomegalovirus infection. Broader study findings: The ex vivo response was dominated by HLA-C-restricted CMV-specific TCR beta clonotypes.

This clonotype was counted only a few times. Its antigen remains unknown. V lost 5 bases and J lost 0, with 11 bases in between. CDR1 is LNHDA, CDR2 SQIVND, per germline (reference sequence). The CDR3 is 15 amino acids. One entry per CDR3 protein results from TCRdb running MiXCR on the reads. The sample lists 200,000 to 300,000 distinct CDR3 sequences, approximately 9.1% occurring once. The rearrangement uses TRBV19 and TRBJ2-1; D tentatively reads TRBD1 or TRBD2 (6 bases each). Sequencing was carried out using PBMCs. The sequence came from a human donor in good health (CMV status not recorded). Some clones in this sample may be carry-over from other donors' samples. The DNA for the CDR3 is TGTGCCAGTAGTGGGGGGCGGGGCTCCTACAATGAGCAGTTCTTC. Encoded protein: CASSGGRGSYNEQFF.